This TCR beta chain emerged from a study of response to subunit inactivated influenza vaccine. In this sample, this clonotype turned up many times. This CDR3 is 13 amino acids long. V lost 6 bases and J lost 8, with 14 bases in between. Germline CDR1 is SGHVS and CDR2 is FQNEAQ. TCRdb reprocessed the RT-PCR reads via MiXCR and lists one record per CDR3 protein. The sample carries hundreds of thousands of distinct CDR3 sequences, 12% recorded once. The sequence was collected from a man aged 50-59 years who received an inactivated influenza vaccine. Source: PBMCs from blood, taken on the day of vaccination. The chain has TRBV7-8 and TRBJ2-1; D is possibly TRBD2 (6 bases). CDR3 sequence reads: CASSEPRRDEQFF. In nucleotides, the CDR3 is TGTGCCAGCAGTGAGCCTAGGAGGGATGAGCAGTTCTTC.